This T cell receptor (beta chain) derives from a study of blood T cell repertoires in COVID-19. The repertoire was sequenced with immunoSEQ multiplex PCR; TCRdb's copy has only in-frame clones and lacks some. The data hold over 65,000 clones, with approximately 87% observed a single time. V was trimmed by 4 bases and J by 2 bases, leaving 17 bases between them. The CDR3 extends over 16 amino acids. The germline gives CDR1 SGHKS, CDR2 YYEKEE (reference sequence). The rearrangement uses TRBV5-5 and TRBJ2-3; D remains ambiguous. Sequencing was carried out using peripheral blood. This sequence was found in a human donor in a cohort sampled during active COVID-19. CDR3 sequence (DNA): TGTGCCAGCAGCCCTTTCCTCGGTGCGTACACAGATACGCAGTATTTT. This codes for CASSPFLGAYTDTQYF.